Listed below are T cell receptor beta chains from one sample, sequenced in a study of blood T cell repertoires in COVID-19. Method: immunoSEQ multiplex PCR; TCRdb's copy keeps in-frame clones and lacks some. The sample shows roughly 310,000 clones, 85% to 90% of them seen only once. Sequenced sample: peripheral blood. These receptors originate from a woman aged 25 to 39 with COVID-19, enrolled during active disease. Each CDR3 is given with its conserved first and last residue. Each record gives: J gene, V gene, D gene, clone size, CDR3 protein, CDR3 DNA. The D gene is left open where the match is weak. Clone size, where shown, is once, few, many, or a class for clones that have expanded.

TRBJ2-1 TRBV27 . . CASSFGDSSYNEQFF TGTGCCAGCAGTTTTGGGGACTCCAGCTACAATGAGCAGTTCTTC
TRBJ1-5 TRBV6-5 . . CASTHPGGTTDTQHF TGTGCCAGCACCCACCCCGGCGGGACCACAGATACGCAGCATTTT
TRBJ1-2 TRBV11-2 . . CASSLAQGHYGYTF TGTGCCAGCAGCTTAGCTCAGGGGCACTATGGCTACACCTTC
TRBJ2-4 TRBV5-4 TRBD2 . CASSSGTSGRAVKNIQYF TGTGCCAGCAGCTCGGGGACTAGCGGGAGGGCCGTCAAAAACATTCAGTACTTC
TRBJ1-1 TRBV7-9 TRBD1 . CASSLGQENTEAFF TGTGCCAGCAGCTTGGGACAGGAAAACACTGAAGCTTTCTTT
TRBJ2-2 TRBV6-5 . once CASRRAGNTGELFF TGTGCCAGCCGAAGAGCGGGGAACACCGGGGAGCTGTTTTTT
TRBJ2-2 TRBV7-9 . . CASSLFAANTGELFF TGTGCCAGCAGCTTATTCGCGGCGAACACCGGGGAGCTGTTTTTT
TRBJ1-2 TRBV28 . . CASKRNTGYFF TGTGCCAGCAAGCGTAATACAGGGTACTTCTTC
TRBJ2-2 TRBV7-3 TRBD2 . CASSTGLGVGELFF TGTGCCAGCAGCACGGGACTAGGGGTCGGGGAGCTGTTTTTT
TRBJ2-1 TRBV20-1 . once CSARPNNEQFF TGCAGTGCTAGACCCAACAATGAGCAGTTCTTC
TRBJ1-2 TRBV25-1 TRBD1 . CASRPGQANYGYTF TGTGCCAGCAGGCCGGGACAGGCTAACTATGGCTACACCTTC
TRBJ2-1 TRBV6-1 TRBD2 . CASSDSPGGRAGSQFF TGTGCCAGCAGTGATTCCCCTGGCGGGAGGGCCGGTTCACAGTTCTTC
TRBJ2-2 TRBV5-1 . . CASSPGRNTGELFF TGCGCCAGCAGCCCTGGCCGAAACACCGGGGAGCTGTTTTTT
TRBJ1-5 TRBV27 . . CASSQSGRGSSNQPQHF TGTGCCAGCAGCCAATCCGGTAGGGGTTCTAGCAATCAGCCCCAGCATTTT
TRBJ2-3 TRBV18 TRBD2 . CASSGGLAGDVSQYF TGTGCCAGCTCCGGAGGACTAGCGGGAGATGTGTCGCAGTATTTT
TRBJ1-4 TRBV30 TRBD1 few CAWMGFEGQGEGGNEKLFF TGTGCCTGGATGGGGTTCGAAGGACAGGGTGAAGGAGGGAATGAAAAACTGTTTTTT
TRBJ1-1 TRBV20-1 . . CSAIDRGWVFTEAFF TGCAGTGCTATTGATCGGGGTTGGGTTTTCACTGAAGCTTTCTTT
TRBJ2-1 TRBV7-9 . . CASSLARVENEQFF TGTGCCAGCAGCTTAGCGAGGGTGGAGAATGAGCAGTTCTTC
TRBJ1-1 TRBV30 . . CAWSVSQLNTEAFF TGTGCCTGGAGTGTATCTCAGTTGAACACTGAAGCTTTCTTT
TRBJ1-5 TRBV25-1 . . CASKGEGTQPQHF TGTGCCAGCAAGGGGGAAGGGACCCAGCCCCAGCATTTT
TRBJ1-5 TRBV7-9 TRBD1 . CASSLGQEYQPQHF TGTGCCAGCAGCCTGGGACAGGAGTATCAGCCCCAGCATTTT
TRBJ2-7 TRBV9 . once CASSVGRGNEQYF TGTGCCAGCAGCGTAGGGAGAGGGAACGAGCAGTACTTC
TRBJ2-5 TRBV5-1 . . CASSLGGLETQYF TGCGCCAGCAGCTTGGGCGGGTTAGAGACCCAGTACTTC
TRBJ2-1 TRBV6-4 TRBD2 . CASSVAGGLITSYNEQFF TGTGCCAGCAGTGTAGCGGGAGGGCTTATAACCTCCTACAATGAGCAGTTCTTC
TRBJ2-1 TRBV3-1/TRBV3-2 . . CASSQVPGDHEQFF TGTGCCAGCAGCCAGGTCCCGGGGGACCATGAGCAGTTCTTC
TRBJ1-1 TRBV28 . . CASSFGVRTEAFF TGTGCCAGCAGTTTCGGGGTCCGAACTGAAGCTTTCTTT
TRBJ2-2 TRBV9 TRBD2 . CASSVAASGMTGELFF TGTGCCAGCAGCGTAGCGGCTAGCGGGATGACCGGGGAGCTGTTTTTT
TRBJ1-2 TRBV27 . . CASRRTERYGYTF TGTGCCAGCAGAAGGACAGAGCGCTATGGCTACACCTTC
TRBJ1-3 TRBV5-4 . . CASSFDRLSGNTIYF TGTGCCAGCAGCTTTGACAGGCTCTCTGGAAACACCATATATTTT
TRBJ2-1 TRBV3-1/TRBV3-2 . . CASSQISGPAGSEQFF TGTGCCAGCAGCCAAATTTCCGGGCCAGCGGGTAGTGAGCAGTTCTTC
TRBJ2-3 TRBV7-8 TRBD2 . CASSLSGTSTDTQYF TGTGCCAGCAGCTTAAGCGGGACTAGCACAGATACGCAGTATTTT